This is a list of T cell receptor beta chains from one sample in a study of regulatory T cells in long-lasting Graves disease. Using its own MiXCR run on the multiplex PCR reads, TCRdb lists one record per CDR3 protein. This repertoire shows roughly 500,000 distinct CDR3 sequences, about 22% found once; its top ten account for 7.1%. Sequenced material: peripheral blood mononuclear cells (PBMCs), taken when the disease was refractory, from a patient treated with antithyroid drugs. All receptors derive from a female donor with Graves disease. Each CDR3 is given with its conserved first and last residue. The D gene is left open where the match is weak. Clone size is not always given. Where it is, it says once, few, many or a class for expanded clones.

TRBJ2-1 TRBD1 . TRBV13 CASSLEDRAPDEQFF TGTGCCAGCAGCTTAGAAGACAGGGCCCCAGATGAGCAGTTCTTC
TRBJ1-4 . many TRBV28 CASTNRDTTRGKLFF TGTGCCAGCACCAACCGGGACACAACACGAGGAAAACTGTTTTTT
TRBJ1-5 . few TRBV9 CASSLTAGDNQPQHF TGTGCCAGCAGCTTAACGGCGGGGGACAATCAGCCCCAGCATTTT
TRBJ1-5 TRBD1 . TRBV4-1 CASGGTGGYQPQHF TGCGCCAGCGGGGGGACAGGGGGGTATCAGCCCCAGCATTTT
TRBJ1-2 . few TRBV6-1 CASSEWSRGGYTF TGTGCCAGCAGTGAATGGTCTCGAGGTGGCTACACCTTC
TRBJ2-5 TRBD2 many TRBV30 CAWSRPGTSGRETQYF TGTGCCTGGAGTCGACCCGGGACTAGCGGCCGGGAGACCCAGTACTTC
TRBJ2-5 . many TRBV13 CASSLGPLDSKTQYF TGTGCCAGCAGCTTAGGCCCGCTCGACAGTAAGACCCAGTACTTC
TRBJ2-7 . many TRBV12-3/TRBV12-4 CASSLRRDYEQYF TGTGCCAGCAGTTTGCGTCGGGACTACGAGCAGTACTTC
TRBJ2-7 . few TRBV7-2 CALGRGYEQYF TGTGCCCTTGGCAGGGGATACGAGCAGTACTTC
TRBJ1-5 . many TRBV12-3/TRBV12-4 CASSFGRTPDNQPQHF TGTGCCAGCAGTTTTGGAAGGACACCCGACAATCAGCCCCAGCATTTT
TRBJ1-1 . . TRBV30 CAWSVFSGGLTEAFF TGTGCCTGGAGTGTATTCTCGGGCGGGTTGACTGAAGCTTTCTTT
TRBJ2-2 TRBD2 many TRBV6-1 CASMKRTSGSTGGELFF TGTGCCAGCATGAAGCGGACTAGCGGGAGTACCGGCGGGGAGCTGTTTTTT
TRBJ1-2 TRBD1 . TRBV4-2 CASSQDRGHNYGYTF TGTGCCAGCAGCCAGGACAGGGGTCATAACTATGGCTACACCTTC
TRBJ2-5 . few TRBV4-3 CASSQSGTPDAPQYF TGCGCCAGCAGCCAGAGTGGGACCCCCGATGCGCCCCAGTACTTC
TRBJ1-4 . many TRBV28 CASSLQGSNEKLFF TGTGCCAGCAGCCTACAGGGATCTAATGAAAAACTGTTTTTT
TRBJ1-6 TRBD1 many TRBV5-1 CASSLQGGNSPLHF TGCGCCAGCAGCTTACAGGGGGGGAATTCACCCCTCCACTTT
TRBJ1-2 . many TRBV5-1 CASSLSAGQLHYGYTF TGCGCCAGCAGCTTGTCGGCAGGCCAATTGCACTATGGCTACACCTTC